These 5 T cell receptor beta chains were all obtained from the same sample, sequenced in a study of T-cell memory formation after mild COVID-19. TCRdb reanalysed the 5' RACE reads using MiXCR and keeps one entry per CDR3 protein. Among 400,000 to 550,000 distinct CDR3 sequences listed, around a quarter were seen once. Material for sequencing was PBMCs or a T cell subset sorted from them (not recorded which). Receptor source: an adult woman who had mild COVID-19 (a few samples of this study predate the infection). Cell type and time point are not known.

The chain employs TRBV20-1 and TRBJ1-5, with D maybe TRBD1 (6 bases). Per the germline V gene, CDR1 is DFQATT and CDR2 is SNEGSKA (reference sequence). V was pared by 5 bases and J by 1 base, with 15 bases between. The CDR3 consists of 15 residues. In DNA, the CDR3 is TGCAGTGCTTCCCCCCGGGGGCTGAGCAATCAGCCCCAGCATTTT. The encoded protein is CSASPRGLSNQPQHF.

This clonotype was counted a few times. The chain has TRBV12-3 or TRBV12-4 and TRBJ2-3; 8 bases map to TRBD1. The CDR3 covers 15 residues. Trimming cost V 6 bases and J 4 bases; bases outside gene matches: 9. CDR3 in amino acids: CASSNGDRIADTQYF. The CDR3 DNA is TGTGCCAGCAGCAACGGGGACAGGATTGCAGATACGCAGTATTTT.

The chain is built from TRBV20-1 and TRBJ2-5; 9 nucleotides line up with TRBD2. V dropped 8 bases and J dropped 6; count of bases not matched to a gene: 10. The CDR3 is made up of 13 amino acids. CDR1 DFQATT and CDR2 SNEGSKA come from the germline V gene (reference sequence). The CDR3 spells CSPAGGVYKTQYF. The CDR3 DNA follows: TGCAGTCCCGCGGGGGGGGTTTATAAGACCCAGTACTTC.

The V call is TRBV25-1, the J call TRBJ2-4; D is unresolved. The length of the CDR3 is 11 residues. Per the germline V gene, CDR1 is MGHDK and CDR2 is SYGVNS. The V end lost 5 bases, the J end lost 6 bases, and 5 bases lay between the germline ends. CDR3 region: CASSYRNIQYF. DNA for the CDR3: TGTGCCAGCAGTTACAGAAACATTCAGTACTTC.

The genes are TRBV25-1 and TRBJ1-1; D not certain. Germline loops: CDR1 MGHDK, CDR2 SYGVNS. This CDR3 comprises 14 residues. Between the trimmed V and J ends, which lost 0 bases and 1 base, there was a span of 6 bases. CDR3 residues: CASSEYWANTEAFF. Here the CDR3 DNA reads TGTGCCAGCAGTGAATATTGGGCGAACACTGAAGCTTTCTTT.